Listed below are T cell receptor beta chains from one sample, sequenced in a study of T cells after yellow fever vaccination. TCRdb reprocessed the 5' RACE reads with MiXCR, giving one entry per CDR3 protein. Altogether 300,000 to 450,000 distinct CDR3 sequences are present, 6.2% being singletons, with the ten largest covering about 15%. The sample here was PBMCs, taken 5 days after the yellow fever booster vaccination. These receptors originate from a young man who received the YFV17D yellow fever vaccine. The conserved cysteine and the conserved F or W are not part of the CDR3 here. Each record gives: J gene, V gene, CDR3 protein.

j_gene: TRBJ1-2; v_gene: TRBV5-4; CDR3aa: ASSLVGEAEGYT
j_gene: TRBJ2-1; v_gene: TRBV9; CDR3aa: ASGGDWDNEQF
j_gene: TRBJ2-3; v_gene: TRBV13; CDR3aa: ASSLGPLGSTDTQY
j_gene: TRBJ2-5; v_gene: TRBV3-1; CDR3aa: ASSQEVPQETQY
j_gene: TRBJ2-3; v_gene: TRBV7-8; CDR3aa: ASSSAGTSGRTGRGTQY
j_gene: TRBJ2-3; v_gene: TRBV18; CDR3aa: ASSPEDSTDTQY
j_gene: TRBJ1-3; v_gene: TRBV6-6; CDR3aa: ASRDSKGNTIY
j_gene: TRBJ2-6; v_gene: TRBV29-1; CDR3aa: SVVDRGSGANVLT
j_gene: TRBJ2-5; v_gene: TRBV20-1; CDR3aa: SADDRTIQETQY
j_gene: TRBJ1-2; v_gene: TRBV20-1; CDR3aa: SAREQWGYGYT
j_gene: TRBJ2-1; v_gene: TRBV28; CDR3aa: ASSPRQSHPDNEQF
j_gene: TRBJ2-7; v_gene: TRBV20-1; CDR3aa: SATHSSSYEQY
j_gene: TRBJ1-1; v_gene: TRBV27; CDR3aa: ASRKTRGAGEAF
j_gene: TRBJ2-3; v_gene: TRBV29-1; CDR3aa: SVVTDTQY
j_gene: TRBJ2-1; v_gene: TRBV15; CDR3aa: ATSSSERERNDEQF
j_gene: TRBJ2-2; v_gene: TRBV20-1; CDR3aa: SARGYQGGSGELF
j_gene: TRBJ2-4; v_gene: TRBV18; CDR3aa: ASSPPGMGRENIQY
j_gene: TRBJ1-1; v_gene: TRBV29-1; CDR3aa: SVQGKATEAF
j_gene: TRBJ1-5; v_gene: TRBV5-6; CDR3aa: ASSFSTGARQPQH
j_gene: TRBJ2-1; v_gene: TRBV20-1; CDR3aa: SAIGHRSYNEQF
j_gene: TRBJ2-7; v_gene: TRBV7-2; CDR3aa: ASSSKPSRTVLFEQY
j_gene: TRBJ2-3; v_gene: TRBV7-2; CDR3aa: ASSLPPDTQY
j_gene: TRBJ1-6; v_gene: TRBV20-1; CDR3aa: SAREATSSYNSPLH
j_gene: TRBJ2-5; v_gene: TRBV25-1; CDR3aa: ASSESGISLQETQY
j_gene: TRBJ2-3; v_gene: TRBV7-6; CDR3aa: ASSLRLAGAGDTQY
j_gene: TRBJ2-7; v_gene: TRBV2; CDR3aa: ASSRAGVGDEQY
j_gene: TRBJ2-7; v_gene: TRBV10-2; CDR3aa: ASRDFTYEQY
j_gene: TRBJ2-1; v_gene: TRBV5-4; CDR3aa: ASSLTSGDNEQF
j_gene: TRBJ2-2; v_gene: TRBV6-4; CDR3aa: ASSAGYAGELF
j_gene: TRBJ2-1; v_gene: TRBV20-1; CDR3aa: SAPGTANNEQF
j_gene: TRBJ2-5; v_gene: TRBV14; CDR3aa: ASSQASGIQETQY
j_gene: TRBJ2-6; v_gene: TRBV7-2; CDR3aa: ASRRAGANVLT
j_gene: TRBJ2-7; v_gene: TRBV20-1; CDR3aa: SATRRLAYEQY
j_gene: TRBJ2-1; v_gene: TRBV7-2; CDR3aa: ASSLSGTVGDEQF
j_gene: TRBJ2-3; v_gene: TRBV6-6; CDR3aa: ASTQGETDTQY
j_gene: TRBJ2-7; v_gene: TRBV29-1; CDR3aa: SVDAGSDEQY
j_gene: TRBJ1-2; v_gene: TRBV7-2; CDR3aa: ASSLGAGPDGYT
j_gene: TRBJ2-2; v_gene: TRBV7-8; CDR3aa: ASSRTTGTGELF